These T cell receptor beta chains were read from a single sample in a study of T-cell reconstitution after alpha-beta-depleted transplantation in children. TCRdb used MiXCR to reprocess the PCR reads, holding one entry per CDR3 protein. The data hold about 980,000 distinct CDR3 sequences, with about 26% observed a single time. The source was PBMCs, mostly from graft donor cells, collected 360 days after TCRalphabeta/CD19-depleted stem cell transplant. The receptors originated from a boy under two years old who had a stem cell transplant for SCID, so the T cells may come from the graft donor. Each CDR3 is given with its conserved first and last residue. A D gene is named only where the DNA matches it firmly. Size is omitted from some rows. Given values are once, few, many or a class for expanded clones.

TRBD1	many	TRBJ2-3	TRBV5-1	TGCGCCAGCAGCCCTGGGACAGCGTCAGATACGCAGTATTTT	CASSPGTASDTQYF
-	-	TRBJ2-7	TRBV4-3	TGCGCCAGCAGCCGAGAGCTAGCCTACGAGCAGTACTTC	CASSRELAYEQYF
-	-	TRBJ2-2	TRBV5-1	TGCGCCAGCAGCTTGGGGTCACCCCCACCCCTCACCGGGGAGCTGTTTTTT	CASSLGSPPPLTGELFF
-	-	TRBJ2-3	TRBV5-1	TGCGCCAGCAGGTACAGGGTACTGCCCACAGATACGCAGTATTTT	CASRYRVLPTDTQYF
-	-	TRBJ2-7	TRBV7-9	TGTGCCAGCAGCTTTCGTACTACCACCTACGAGCAGTACTTC	CASSFRTTTYEQYF
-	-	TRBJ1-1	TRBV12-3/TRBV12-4	TGTGCCAGCAGTTTAAGTGGGGGGCAAACTGAAGCTTTCTTT	CASSLSGGQTEAFF
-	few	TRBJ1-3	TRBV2	TGTGCCAGCAGTCTAAGATTGTCTGGAAACACCATATATTTT	CASSLRLSGNTIYF
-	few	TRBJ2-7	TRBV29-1	TGCAGCGTTGAGGGGACATCAGATTCTAACTCCTACGAGCAGTACTTC	CSVEGTSDSNSYEQYF
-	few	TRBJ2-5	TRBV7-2	TGTGCCAGCAGCTTTTGGGCAGGTACCCAAGAGACCCAGTACTTC	CASSFWAGTQETQYF
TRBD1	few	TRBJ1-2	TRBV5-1	TGCGCCAGCAGCTTGGGACAGGGGGTGCATGGCTACACCTTC	CASSLGQGVHGYTF
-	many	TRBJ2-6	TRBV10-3	TGTGCCATCAGTGAATCGGGATCTGGGGCCAACGTCCTGACTTTC	CAISESGSGANVLTF
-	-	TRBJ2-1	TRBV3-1	TGTGCCAGCAGCCAAGCACCACTAGTCCCGCAGGACAATGAGCAGTTCTTC	CASSQAPLVPQDNEQFF
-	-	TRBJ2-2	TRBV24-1	TGTGCCACCTTTCTTAACGAGGACGGGGAGCTGTTTTTT	CATFLNEDGELFF
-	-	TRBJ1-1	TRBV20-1	TGCAGTGCCCAAGGGCTGGTGGGACTTGAAGCTTTCTTT	CSAQGLVGLEAFF
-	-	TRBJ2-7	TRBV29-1	TGCAGCGTTGAAGGACCGGGCCCCAGGGACGAGCAGTACTTC	CSVEGPGPRDEQYF
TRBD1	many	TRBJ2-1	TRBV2	TGTGCCAGCAGCCGGACAGGGGTATCTCTTTACAATGAGCAGTTCTTC	CASSRTGVSLYNEQFF
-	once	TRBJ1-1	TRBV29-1	TGCAGCGTGGGTCAACTTCGAACGAACACTGAAGCTTTCTTT	CSVGQLRTNTEAFF